This T cell receptor (beta chain) comes out of a study of blood T cells in healthy people across ages. Germline CDR1 reads SGHRS; CDR2 reads YFSETQ. The ends were cut back, 4 bases at V and 2 bases at J, with 19 bases in the middle. The CDR3 totals 16 residues. General study points: Fewer expanded clones and more diversity marked long-lived versus aged donors.

Of note for this clonotype: Its specificity is not known.

It was with a sample-barcoded 5' primer and a J-beta primer mix that a second PCR of about 6 to 11 cycles was run. Each TCR beta cDNA got a 12-nucleotide random molecular identifier. TCRdb fed the 5' RACE reads into MiXCR, producing one record per CDR3 protein. The sample yields about 1.7 million distinct CDR3 sequences, roughly 27% seen once. Sample donors were healthy Caucasian individuals that came from Russia, aged roughly 6 to 95. The chain couples TRBV5-1 to TRBJ2-7, with D perhaps TRBD2 (6 bases). The source is a woman in her 30s in good health. The sample taken for sequencing was blood. In nucleotides, the CDR3 is TGCGCCAGCAGCCGGGGTGCGGGACTGGGGGCCTACGAGCAGTACTTC. Its protein product is CASSRGAGLGAYEQYF.